The TCR beta chain under discussion was sequenced for a study of tumor and adjacent non-tumor tissue in lung cancer. Study results and limitations: Shorter survival was associated with higher TCR diversity in tumors. Tumor repertoires had a smaller top 100 clone share than normal lung.

In germline, CDR1 is SGHAT, CDR2 FQNNGV. The CDR3 is 17 residues long. This sample's RNA came from whole unsorted tissue. Distant lung tissue was collected more than 3 cm away from the tumor edge. Chemotherapy-naive patients with new lung cancer underwent thoracic surgery in China, August–November 2014. As to this clonotype: Its cognate antigen is unknown. Mismatch with germline at one junction end may stem from a read error.

The library came from three nested PCR rounds adapted from ARM-PCR protocols. Each CDR3 protein gets one entry after TCRdb re-called the multiplex PCR reads with MiXCR. The sample consists of 60,000 to 85,000 distinct CDR3 sequences, just over 75% of them appearing once. Input material: distant non-tumor lung tissue. The rearrangement links TRBV11-2 to TRBJ2-5; 10 bases are shared with TRBD2. The sequence was obtained from a man between 65 and 80 years old with non-small cell lung cancer. CDR3 in amino acids: CASSLALAGGSQETKYF. DNA for the CDR3: TGTGCCAGCAGCTTAGCGTTAGCGGGGGGTAGTCAAGAGACCAAGTACTTC.